This T cell receptor beta chain was sequenced in a study of control samples from healthy donors and cancer patients. Trimming removed 6 bases from V and 8 bases from J, with 22 bases in between. Germline CDR1 MDHEN, CDR2 SYDVKM. The CDR3 totals 15 residues. Assay used: immunoSEQ multiplex PCR; TCRdb lists only in-frame clones, some missing. The sample records more than 60,000 clones, around 90% being singletons. The sequencing sample was made of PBMCs. The chain uses TRBV28 and TRBJ1-2, with D perhaps TRBD1 (6 bases). The TCR originated in a woman between 50 and 59 years old with colorectal cancer. CDR3 sequence (DNA): TGTGCCAGCAGGTCCGGGACAATCCCAAATAGAGGCTACACCTTC. Translating it yields CASRSGTIPNRGYTF.